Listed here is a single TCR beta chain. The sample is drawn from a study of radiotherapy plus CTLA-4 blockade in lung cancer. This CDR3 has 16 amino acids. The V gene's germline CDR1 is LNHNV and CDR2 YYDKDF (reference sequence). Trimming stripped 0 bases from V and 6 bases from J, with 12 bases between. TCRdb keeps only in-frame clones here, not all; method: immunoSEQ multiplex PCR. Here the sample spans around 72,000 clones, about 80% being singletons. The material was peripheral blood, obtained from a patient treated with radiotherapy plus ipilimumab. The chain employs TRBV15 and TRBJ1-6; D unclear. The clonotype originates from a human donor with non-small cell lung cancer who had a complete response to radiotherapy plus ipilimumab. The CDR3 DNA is TGTGCCACCAGCAGAGATCGAGGCAGACCTAATTCACCCCTCCACTTT. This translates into CATSRDRGRPNSPLHF.